This T cell receptor beta chain derives from a study of shared clonotypes between healthy human individuals (dated by TCRdb to 2018 to 2020). For context, the study as a whole: The cohort comprised a couple of women and a few men aged 18 to 49 years. For each donor, three plates each were used for CD4 naive and CD4 memory, two plates were used for CD8 naive, and one plate was used for CD8 memory. The study deeply sequenced blood TCR repertoires of several healthy adults to estimate repertoire size and the extent of clonotype sharing between individuals. To increase sequencing depth and limit assay-specific biases, TCR repertoire library preparation and sequencing were carried out by different laboratories using diverse techniques. Between about 0.8 and 9.5 billion PBMCs per donor were obtained by leukapheresis. Findings and caveats that apply to the study as a whole: Pairwise subsampling indicated that sequencing depth was expected to affect the degree of clonotype sharing among donors. Larger estimated clonotype richness was generally found for naive subsets than for memory subsets. Roughly 5% of naive CD4, 3.5% of naive CD8, about 2.1% of memory CD4, and 0.4% of memory CD8 clonotypes were shared across several donors. Sampling was limited to blood, and TCR repertoires in tissue likely differ from TCR repertoires in blood. Even with the large sequencing depth, rarefaction of the sorted-subset datasets indicated that sequencing was incomplete. Because the study included a small number of donors, the genetic and exposure-history diversity represented was limited. Compared with non-shared clonotypes, clonotypes shared by all four sorted-subset donors had higher generation probabilities.

As for this clone: Its antigen is still unknown. There are no base qualities to consult, and no much larger clone falls within one base.

Using the deep immunoSEQ assay, TCR CDR3 regions were amplified from genomic DNA by multiplex PCR. Genomic DNA extracted from each cell subset was distributed evenly over all wells of several immunoSEQ 96-well plates, and each plate served as one replicate. For sorted subsets, around 200 ng genomic DNA, equal to tens of thousands of T cell genomes, was loaded into each replicate PCR. Purified libraries were measured with a Qubit 3.0 fluorometer, size-checked on a Bioanalyzer 2100, and measured again with the KAPA Library Quantification kit. Every immunoSEQ 96-well plate was sequenced on a dedicated single-read 150-cycle Illumina NextSeq 550 flow cell. The authors processed their data as follows. Because the immunoSEQ output included only junctional sequences and no quality scores, the filtering could not be the same as the filtering used for full-length reads. To assign V/J genes and CDR3, sequences were annotated against IMGT germline references using PyIR, a Python wrapper for IgBLAST v1.9. Reads with weak V/J assignments (E-value above 1e-6), missing CDR3, stop codons, out-of-frame junctions, or ambiguous translated residues were removed. V3J clonotypes were defined as sequences sharing an identical inferred V gene, J gene, and CDR3 amino acid sequence. Percentage overlap between repertoires was calculated by dividing the number of shared unique clonotypes by the size of the smaller repertoire. Three approaches were used to assess repertoire richness: RTK rarefaction, the Chao1 estimator, and Recon v2.1 estimates of unobserved clonotypes. OLGA was used to compute generation probabilities for all TCRbeta clonotypes that the gDNA method yielded from several donors. What TCRdb holds here is the immuneACCESS table cut down to in-frame rearrangements. Part of the clones is not present; checked against another copy, under half of the missing clones reflect an unresolved V gene, and the others are unexplained. D and trimming were read from the DNA, whereas the V and J calls and clone size are those reported in that table. The sample profile shows roughly 1,100,000 clones; around 74% of them were found once. The top ten hold roughly 1.4% of the sample.

The donors were healthy, HIV-negative adults who had no recently reported acute infections or vaccinations. Every donor was a Caucasian adult living in Nashville, Tennessee, USA. CD4+ T cells were enriched through magnetic negative selection, after which naive cells were positively selected on CD45RA and the remaining negative fraction served as the memory subset. After blood collection by leukapheresis, PBMCs were isolated using Ficoll-Histopaque density gradient centrifugation and then cryopreserved in the vapor phase of liquid nitrogen. Purity and quantity of every magnetically sorted T cell population were checked by analytical flow cytometry. Genomic DNA was isolated from every sorted fraction and measured by UV absorbance on a Nanodrop 2000c. Relative to germline, V is 4 bases shorter and J is 8 bases shorter, with 5 bases between their ends. The germline V gene provides CDR1 SGHDN and CDR2 FVKESK. The CDR3 holds 11 amino acids from the cysteine to the phenylalanine. The sequence is cut down to CDR3 DNA, 33 bases in frame from base 1.

Sequencing used memory CD4+ T cells sorted from blood. The sample's cell subset or site label, decoded: CD45RA-negative fraction. The receptor comes from a man between 18 and 29 years old in good health. The V and J segments used are TRBV14 and TRBJ2-2, with no D gene named confidently. The CDR3 here reads CASSRIGELFF. The nucleotides read TGTGCCAGCAGCCGGATAGGGGAGCTGTTTTTT.